This TCR beta chain was obtained from a study of siplizumab effects on memory and regulatory T cells. Clones were sequenced by immunoSEQ multiplex PCR, and TCRdb holds only the in-frame ones, with some missing. This repertoire shows 65,000 to 90,000 clones, 93% found once; its top ten account for roughly 5.2%. This clone came up once. Its antigen is currently unknown. The V gene's germline CDR1 is MNHEY and CDR2 SVGAGI. The CDR3 runs 13 residues. Trimming removed 7 bases from V and 6 bases from J; junction bases left unmatched: 6. Findings of the study overall: Neither a naive nor a memory phenotype was assignable to roughly 75-97% of proliferating CD4+ or CD8+ clones. Alloreactive sequences whose origin lay in unstimulated CD4+ memory cells were significantly reduced by siplizumab.

J is TRBJ2-1 and V is TRBV6-5, with TRBD1 matching 7 bases. Material: CD8+ T cells sorted from blood. The receptor was isolated from a human donor in good health. The CDR3 DNA follows: TGTGCCAGCAATATACAGGGGCGCAATGAGCAGTTCTTC. Its translation: CASNIQGRNEQFF.